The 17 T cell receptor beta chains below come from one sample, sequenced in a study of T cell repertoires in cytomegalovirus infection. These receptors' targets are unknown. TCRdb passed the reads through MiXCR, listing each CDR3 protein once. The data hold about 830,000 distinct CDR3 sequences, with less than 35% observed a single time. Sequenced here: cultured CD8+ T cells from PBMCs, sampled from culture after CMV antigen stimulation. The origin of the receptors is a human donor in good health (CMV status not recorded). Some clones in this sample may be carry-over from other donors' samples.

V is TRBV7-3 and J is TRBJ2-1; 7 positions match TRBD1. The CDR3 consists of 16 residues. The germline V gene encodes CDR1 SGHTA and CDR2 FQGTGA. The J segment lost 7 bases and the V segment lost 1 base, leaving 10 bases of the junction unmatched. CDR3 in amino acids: CASSLIYRGIGNEQFF. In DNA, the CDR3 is TGTGCCAGCAGCTTAATTTACAGGGGAATAGGTAATGAGCAGTTCTTC. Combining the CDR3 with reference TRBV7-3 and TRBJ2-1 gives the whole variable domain GAGVSQTPSNKVTEKGKYVELRCDPISGHTALYWYRQSLGQGPEFLIYFQGTGAADDSGLPNDRFFAVRPEGSVSTLKIQRTERGDSAVYLCASSLIYRGIGNEQFFGPGTRLTVL.

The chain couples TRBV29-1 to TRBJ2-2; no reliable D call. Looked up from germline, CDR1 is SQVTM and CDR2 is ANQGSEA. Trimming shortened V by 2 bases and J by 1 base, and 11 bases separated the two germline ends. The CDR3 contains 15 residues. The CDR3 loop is CSVERADKNTGELFF. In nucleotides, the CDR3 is TGCAGCGTTGAAAGGGCAGACAAGAACACCGGGGAGCTGTTTTTT.

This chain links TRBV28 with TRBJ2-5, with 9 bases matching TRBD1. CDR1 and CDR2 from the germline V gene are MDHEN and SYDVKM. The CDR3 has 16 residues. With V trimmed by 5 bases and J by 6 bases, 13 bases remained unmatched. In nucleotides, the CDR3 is TGTGCCAGCAGTCCCCCTAGGGACAGGGTTTTCAAGACCCAGTACTTC. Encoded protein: CASSPPRDRVFKTQYF. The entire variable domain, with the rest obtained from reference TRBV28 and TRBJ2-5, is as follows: DVKVTQSSRYLVKRTGEKVFLECVQDMDHENMFWYRQDPGLGLRLIYFSYDVKMKEKGDIPEGYSVSREKKERFSLILESASTNQTSMYLCASSPPRDRVFKTQYFGPGTRLLVL.

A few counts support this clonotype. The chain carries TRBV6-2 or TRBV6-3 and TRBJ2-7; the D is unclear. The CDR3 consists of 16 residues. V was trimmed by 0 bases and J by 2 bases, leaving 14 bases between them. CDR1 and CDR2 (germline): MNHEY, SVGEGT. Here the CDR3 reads CASSYSRTNGAYEQYF. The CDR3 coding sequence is TGTGCCAGCAGTTACTCGAGAACTAACGGAGCCTACGAGCAGTACTTC.

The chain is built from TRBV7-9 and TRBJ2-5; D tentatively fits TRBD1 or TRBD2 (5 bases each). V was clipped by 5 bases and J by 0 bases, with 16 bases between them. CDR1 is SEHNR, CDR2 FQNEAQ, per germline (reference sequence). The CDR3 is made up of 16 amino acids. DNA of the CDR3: TGTGCCAGCAGCCCCCCGGGGCCTACGTACCAAGAGACCCAGTACTTC. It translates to CASSPPGPTYQETQYF.

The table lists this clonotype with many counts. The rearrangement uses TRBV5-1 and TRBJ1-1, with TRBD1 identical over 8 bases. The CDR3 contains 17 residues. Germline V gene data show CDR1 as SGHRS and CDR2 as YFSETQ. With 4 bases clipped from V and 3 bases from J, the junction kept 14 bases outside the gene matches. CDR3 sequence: CASSLLAQGALYTEAFF. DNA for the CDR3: TGCGCCAGCAGCCTTTTGGCTCAGGGGGCTTTGTACACTGAAGCTTTCTTT.

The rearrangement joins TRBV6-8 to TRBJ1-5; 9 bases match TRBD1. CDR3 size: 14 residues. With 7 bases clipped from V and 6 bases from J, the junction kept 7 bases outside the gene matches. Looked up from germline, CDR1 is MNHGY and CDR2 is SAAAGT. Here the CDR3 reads CASKDRGLGQPQHF. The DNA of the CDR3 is TGTGCCAGCAAGGACAGGGGTCTTGGTCAGCCCCAGCATTTT.

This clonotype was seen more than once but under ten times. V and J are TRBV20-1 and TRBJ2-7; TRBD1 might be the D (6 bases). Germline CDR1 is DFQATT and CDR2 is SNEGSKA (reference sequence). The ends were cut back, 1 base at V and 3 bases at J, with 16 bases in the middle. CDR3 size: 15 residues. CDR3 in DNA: TGCAGTGCTAGAGTAGGAACAGGGTGGGGCTACGAGCAGTACTTC. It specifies CSARVGTGWGYEQYF.

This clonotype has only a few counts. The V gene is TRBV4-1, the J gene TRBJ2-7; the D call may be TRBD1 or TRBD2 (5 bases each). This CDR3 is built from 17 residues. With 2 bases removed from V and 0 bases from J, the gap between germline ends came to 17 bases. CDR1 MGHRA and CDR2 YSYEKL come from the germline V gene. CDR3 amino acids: CASSQPLGRGDSYEQYV. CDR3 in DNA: TGCGCCAGCAGCCAACCCCTGGGACGGGGAGACTCCTACGAGCAGTACGTC.

The CDR3: CASSQTTGSNYGYTF. CDR3 nucleotides: TGCGCCAGCAGCCAGACGACAGGGTCCAACTATGGCTACACCTTC. The V and J genes are TRBV4-3 and TRBJ1-2; 7 positions agree with TRBD1. J lost 2 bases, V lost 3 bases, and 6 bases had no gene match. There are 15 residues in the CDR3. Looked up from germline, CDR1 is LGHNA and CDR2 is YSLEER.

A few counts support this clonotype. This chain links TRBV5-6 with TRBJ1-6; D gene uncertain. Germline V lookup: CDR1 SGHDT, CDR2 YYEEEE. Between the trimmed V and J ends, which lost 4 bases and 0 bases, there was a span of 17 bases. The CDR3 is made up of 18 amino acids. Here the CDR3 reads CASSPGWNPSSYNSPLHF. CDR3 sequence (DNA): TGTGCCAGCAGCCCCGGATGGAATCCGAGCTCCTATAATTCACCCCTCCACTTT.

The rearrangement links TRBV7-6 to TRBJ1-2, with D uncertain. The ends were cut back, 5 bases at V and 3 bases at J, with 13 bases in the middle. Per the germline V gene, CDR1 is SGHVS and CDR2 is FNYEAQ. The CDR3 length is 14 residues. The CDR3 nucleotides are TGTGCCAGCAGCCGACCCGAAGGGTACTATGGCTACACCTTC. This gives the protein CASSRPEGYYGYTF.

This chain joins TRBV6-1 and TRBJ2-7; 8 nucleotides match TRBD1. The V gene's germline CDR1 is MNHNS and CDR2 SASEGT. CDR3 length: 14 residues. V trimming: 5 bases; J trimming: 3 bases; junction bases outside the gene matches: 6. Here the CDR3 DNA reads TGTGCCAGCAGTTTGGGACAGGCCCACTACGAGCAGTACGTC. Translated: CASSLGQAHYEQYV.

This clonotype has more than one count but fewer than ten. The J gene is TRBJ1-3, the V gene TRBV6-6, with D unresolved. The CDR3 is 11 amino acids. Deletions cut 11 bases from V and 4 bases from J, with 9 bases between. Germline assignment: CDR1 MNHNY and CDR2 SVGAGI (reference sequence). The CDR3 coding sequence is TGTGCCGGTCTACAGGGAAACACCATATATTTT. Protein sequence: CAGLQGNTIYF.

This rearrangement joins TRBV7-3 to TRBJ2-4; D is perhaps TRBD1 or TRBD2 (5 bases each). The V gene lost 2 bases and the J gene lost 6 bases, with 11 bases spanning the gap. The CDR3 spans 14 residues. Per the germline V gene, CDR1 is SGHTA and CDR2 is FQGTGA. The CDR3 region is CASSLAGSTNIQYF. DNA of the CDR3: TGTGCCAGCAGCTTAGCAGGGAGCACAAACATTCAGTACTTC.

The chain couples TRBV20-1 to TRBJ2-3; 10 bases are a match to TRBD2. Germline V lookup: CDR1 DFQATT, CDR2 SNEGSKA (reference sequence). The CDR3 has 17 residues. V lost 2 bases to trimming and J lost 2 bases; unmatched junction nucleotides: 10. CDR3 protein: CSARLAGVHRPTDTQYF. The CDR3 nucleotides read TGCAGTGCTAGACTAGCGGGGGTCCACCGACCCACAGATACGCAGTATTTT.

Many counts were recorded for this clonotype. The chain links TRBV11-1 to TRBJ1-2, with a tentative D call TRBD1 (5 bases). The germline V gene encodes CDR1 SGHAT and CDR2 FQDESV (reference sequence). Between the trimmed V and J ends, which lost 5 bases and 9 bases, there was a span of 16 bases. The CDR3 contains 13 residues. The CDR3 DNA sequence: TGTGCCAGCAGCCCCGCCCCGTGGGGGAGCTACACCTTC. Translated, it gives CASSPAPWGSYTF.